This entry describes one T cell receptor beta chain. Original handling: How many nucleated cells were present was estimated from reference gene primer amplification. Clones were read by immunoSEQ multiplex PCR, and TCRdb kept only the in-frame ones, dropping some. Clone size and the V and J calls come from that table; the DNA yielded D and trimming. The sample lists more than 150,000 clones; approximately 83% were seen once. This sample is part of a study of blood T cell repertoires in COVID-19. Study in general: Sample material is recorded as cDNA or gDNA derived from T cells, B-cell-depleted T cells, or PBMCs.

Germline CDR1 is LNHDA and CDR2 is SQIVND (reference sequence). There are 12 residues in the CDR3. Trimming pared 8 bases from V and 6 bases from J, leaving 14 bases between. This receptor was identified in a woman aged 60-75 years with acute or convalescent COVID-19. The chain employs TRBV19 and TRBJ2-7, with D possibly TRBD2 on 7 matching bases. The sample consisted of peripheral blood. CDR3 residues: CASRSGEGEQYF. The CDR3 region has the DNA TGTGCCAGTCGGTCAGGGGAGGGCGAGCAGTACTTC.